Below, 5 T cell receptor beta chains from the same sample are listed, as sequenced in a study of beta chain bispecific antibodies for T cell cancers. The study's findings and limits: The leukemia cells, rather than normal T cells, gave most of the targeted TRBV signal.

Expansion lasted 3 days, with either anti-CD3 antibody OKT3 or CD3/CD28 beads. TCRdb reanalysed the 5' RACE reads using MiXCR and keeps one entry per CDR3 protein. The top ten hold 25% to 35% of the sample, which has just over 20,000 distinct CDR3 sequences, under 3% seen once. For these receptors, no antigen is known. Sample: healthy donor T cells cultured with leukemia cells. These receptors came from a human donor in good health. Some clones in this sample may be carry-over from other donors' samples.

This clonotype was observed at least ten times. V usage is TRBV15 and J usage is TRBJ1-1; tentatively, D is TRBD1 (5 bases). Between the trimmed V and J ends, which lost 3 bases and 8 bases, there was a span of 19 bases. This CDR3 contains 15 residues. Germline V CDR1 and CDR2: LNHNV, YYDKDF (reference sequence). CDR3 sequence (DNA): TGTGCCACCAGCAGGGACCGGGACCTTGATCCGGAAGCTTTCTTT. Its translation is CATSRDRDLDPEAFF. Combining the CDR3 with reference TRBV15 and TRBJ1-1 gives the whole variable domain DAMVIQNPRYQVTQFGKPVTLSCSQTLNHNVMYWYQQKSSQAPKLLFHYYDKDFNNEADTPDNFQSRRPNTSFCFLDIRSPGLGDTAMYLCATSRDRDLDPEAFFGQGTRLTVV.

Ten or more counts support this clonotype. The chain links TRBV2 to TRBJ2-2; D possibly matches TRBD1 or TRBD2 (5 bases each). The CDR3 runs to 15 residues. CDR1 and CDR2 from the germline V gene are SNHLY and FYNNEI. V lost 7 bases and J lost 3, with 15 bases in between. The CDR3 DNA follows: TGTGCCAGCAACATCCGGGACGGACACACCGGGGAGCTGTTTTTT. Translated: CASNIRDGHTGELFF.

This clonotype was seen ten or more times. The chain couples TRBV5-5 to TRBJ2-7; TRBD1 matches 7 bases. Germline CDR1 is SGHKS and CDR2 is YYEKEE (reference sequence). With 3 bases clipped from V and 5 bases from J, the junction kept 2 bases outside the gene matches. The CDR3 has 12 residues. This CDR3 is CASSYTGDEQYF. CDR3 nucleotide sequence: TGTGCCAGCAGCTACACAGGGGACGAGCAGTACTTC.

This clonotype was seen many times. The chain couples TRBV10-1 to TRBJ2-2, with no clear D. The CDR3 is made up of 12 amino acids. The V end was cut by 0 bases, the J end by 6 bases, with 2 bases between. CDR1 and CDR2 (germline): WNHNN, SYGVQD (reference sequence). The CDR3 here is CASSESPGELFF. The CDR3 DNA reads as TGCGCCAGCAGTGAGTCCCCCGGGGAGCTGTTTTTT.

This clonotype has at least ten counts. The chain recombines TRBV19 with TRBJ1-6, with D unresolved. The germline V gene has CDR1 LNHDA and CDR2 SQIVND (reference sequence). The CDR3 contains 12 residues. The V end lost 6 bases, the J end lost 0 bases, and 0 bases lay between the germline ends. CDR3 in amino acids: CASSSYNSPLHF. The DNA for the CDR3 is TGTGCCAGTAGCTCCTATAATTCACCCCTCCACTTT.